This TCR beta chain was identified in a study of blood T cells in healthy people across ages. The use of a sample-barcoded 5' primer and a J-beta primer mix characterized a second PCR of roughly 6 to 11 cycles. TCRdb independently ran MiXCR on the 5' RACE reads; one entry per CDR3 protein. Here the sample spans around 650,000 distinct CDR3 sequences, about 43% being singletons. The germline CDR1 and CDR2 sequences are SQVTM and ANQGSEA. Between the trimmed V and J ends, which lost 0 bases and 14 bases, there was a span of 17 bases. The CDR3 sequence is 13 residues long. This clonotype has at least ten counts.

This clonotype was obtained from a man older than 75 in good health. The sequenced material came from blood. The chain couples TRBV29-1 to TRBJ2-4; D uncertain. The CDR3 DNA sequence: TGCAGCGTTGAAGAATGGAATAGTAGTAGGGAGTACTTC. Amino acid sequence: CSVEEWNSSREYF.